The T cell receptor (beta chain) described here comes from a study of technical replicates of blood from a handful of donors (dated by TCRdb to about 2017). Remarks on this clone: What this receptor recognizes is not known. One base away there is no much larger clone; base qualities are not given.

The library came from the immunoSEQ multiplex PCR assay. Drawn from immuneACCESS, this table holds only the in-frame rearrangements with V and J called that TCRdb kept. Clones are partly lost; checked studies trace under half to an unresolved V gene and leave the rest unexplained. Present in this sample are tens of thousands of clones, about 95% of which were seen just once. The top ten hold 0.2% to 0.3% of the sample. The CDR3 sequence holds 13 residues, the cysteine and phenylalanine included. Here the CDR3 DNA is all that survives: 39 bases in frame from base 1. Trimming takes 3 bases off V and 3 bases off J; junction bases not matched to a gene: 2. CDR1 and CDR2 are read off the germline V gene as SGDLS and YYNGEE.

This sequence uses TRBV9 and TRBJ1-1; the junction holds 7 bases that match TRBD1. The source of this sequence is a human donor in good health. Material for sequencing was T cells isolated from PBMCs. CDR3 protein: CASSGGTDTEAFF. In nucleotides, the sequence is TGTGCCAGCAGCGGTGGGACAGACACTGAAGCTTTCTTT.